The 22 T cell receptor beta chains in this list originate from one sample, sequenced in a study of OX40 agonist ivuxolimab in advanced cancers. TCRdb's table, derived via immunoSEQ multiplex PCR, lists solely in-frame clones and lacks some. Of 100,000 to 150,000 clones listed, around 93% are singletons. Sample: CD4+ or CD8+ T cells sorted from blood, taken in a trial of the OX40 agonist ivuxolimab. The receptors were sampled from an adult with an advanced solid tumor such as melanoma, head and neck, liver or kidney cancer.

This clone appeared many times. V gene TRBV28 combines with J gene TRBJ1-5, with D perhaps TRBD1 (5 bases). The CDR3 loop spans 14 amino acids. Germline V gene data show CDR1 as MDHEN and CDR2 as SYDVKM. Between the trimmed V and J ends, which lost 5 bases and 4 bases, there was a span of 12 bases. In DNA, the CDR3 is TGTGCCAGCAGTCCTCCGGGACGGAATCAGCCCCAGCATTTT. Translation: CASSPPGRNQPQHF.

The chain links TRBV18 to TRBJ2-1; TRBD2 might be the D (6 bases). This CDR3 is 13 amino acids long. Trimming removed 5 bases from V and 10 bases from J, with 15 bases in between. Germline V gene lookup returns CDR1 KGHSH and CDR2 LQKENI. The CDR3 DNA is TGTGCCAGCTCAACCGGGACTTTACAGGAGCAGTTCTTC. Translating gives CASSTGTLQEQFF.

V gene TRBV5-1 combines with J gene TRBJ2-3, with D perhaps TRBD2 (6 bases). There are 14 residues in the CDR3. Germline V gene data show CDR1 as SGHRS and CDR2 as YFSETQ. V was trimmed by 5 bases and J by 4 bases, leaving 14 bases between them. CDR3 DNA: TGCGCCAGCAGGGCGAGCGGGTGGGCAGATACGCAGTATTTT. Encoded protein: CASRASGWADTQYF. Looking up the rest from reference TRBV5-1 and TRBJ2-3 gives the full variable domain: KAGVTQTPRYLIKTRGQQVTLSCSPISGHRSVSWYQQTPGQGLQFLFEYFSETQRNKGNFPGRFSGRQFSNSRSEMNVSTLELGDSALYLCASRASGWADTQYFGPGTRLTVL.

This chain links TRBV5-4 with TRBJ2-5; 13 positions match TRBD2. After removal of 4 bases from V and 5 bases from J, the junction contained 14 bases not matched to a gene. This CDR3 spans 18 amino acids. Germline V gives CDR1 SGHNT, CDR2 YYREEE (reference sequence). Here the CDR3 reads CASSPRTGGLAGAETQYF. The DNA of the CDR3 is TGTGCCAGCAGCCCTAGGACAGGAGGACTAGCGGGAGCGGAGACCCAGTACTTC.

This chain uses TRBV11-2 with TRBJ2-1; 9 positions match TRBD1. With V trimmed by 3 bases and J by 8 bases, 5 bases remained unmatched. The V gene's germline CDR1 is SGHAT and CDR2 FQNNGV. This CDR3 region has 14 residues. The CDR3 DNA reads TGTGCCAGCAGCTTCCCTACAGGGGGCGATGAGCAGTTCTTC. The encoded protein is CASSFPTGGDEQFF.

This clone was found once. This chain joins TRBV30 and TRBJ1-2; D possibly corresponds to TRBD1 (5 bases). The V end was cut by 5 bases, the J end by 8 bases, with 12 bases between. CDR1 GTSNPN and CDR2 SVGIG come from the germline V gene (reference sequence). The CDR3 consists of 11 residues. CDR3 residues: CAWPQGRGYTF. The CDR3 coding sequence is TGTGCCTGGCCCCAGGGAAGGGGCTACACCTTC.

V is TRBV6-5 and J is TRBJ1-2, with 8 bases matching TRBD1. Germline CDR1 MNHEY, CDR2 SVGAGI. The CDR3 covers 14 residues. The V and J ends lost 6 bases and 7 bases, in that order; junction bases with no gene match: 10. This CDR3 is CASSYRTGQTGYTF. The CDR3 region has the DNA TGTGCCAGCAGCTATAGGACAGGGCAAACTGGCTACACCTTC.

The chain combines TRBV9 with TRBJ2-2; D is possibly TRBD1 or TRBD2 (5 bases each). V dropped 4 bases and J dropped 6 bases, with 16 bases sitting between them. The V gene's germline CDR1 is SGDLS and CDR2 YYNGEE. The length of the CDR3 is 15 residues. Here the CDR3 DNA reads TGTGCCAGCAGCTTCGATGGGGGTCTCGCCGGGGAGCTGTTTTTT. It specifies CASSFDGGLAGELFF. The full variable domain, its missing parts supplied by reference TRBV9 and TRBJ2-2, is DSGVTQTPKHLITATGQRVTLRCSPRSGDLSVYWYQQSLDQGLQFLIQYYNGEERAKGNILERFSAQQFPDLHSELNLSSLELGDSALYFCASSFDGGLAGELFFGEGSRLTVL.

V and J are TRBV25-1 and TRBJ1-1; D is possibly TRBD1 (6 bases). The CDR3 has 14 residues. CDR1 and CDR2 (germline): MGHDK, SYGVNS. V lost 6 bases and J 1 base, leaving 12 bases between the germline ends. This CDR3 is CASRLTGTNTEAFF. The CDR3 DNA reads TGTGCCAGCAGACTGACAGGAACGAACACTGAAGCTTTCTTT.

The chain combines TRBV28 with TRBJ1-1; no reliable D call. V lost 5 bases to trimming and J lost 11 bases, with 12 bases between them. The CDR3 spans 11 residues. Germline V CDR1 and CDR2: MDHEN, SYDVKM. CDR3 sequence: CASSGPPTAFF. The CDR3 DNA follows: TGTGCCAGCAGTGGTCCTCCTACGGCTTTCTTT.

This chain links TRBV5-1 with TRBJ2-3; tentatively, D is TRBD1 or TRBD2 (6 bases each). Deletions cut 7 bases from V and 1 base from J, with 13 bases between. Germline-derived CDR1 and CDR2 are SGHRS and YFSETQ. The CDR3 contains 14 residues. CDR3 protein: CASARGAGTDTQYF. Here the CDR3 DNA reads TGCGCCAGCGCGAGGGGGGCAGGCACAGATACGCAGTATTTT.

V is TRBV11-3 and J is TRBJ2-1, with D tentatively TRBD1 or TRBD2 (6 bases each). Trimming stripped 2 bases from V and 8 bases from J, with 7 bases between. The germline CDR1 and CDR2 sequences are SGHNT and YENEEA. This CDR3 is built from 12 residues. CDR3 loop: CASSLRGHEQFF. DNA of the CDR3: TGTGCCAGCAGCTTACGGGGGCATGAGCAGTTCTTC. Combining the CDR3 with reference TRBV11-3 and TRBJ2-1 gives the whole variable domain EAGVVQSPRYKIIEKKQPVAFWCNPISGHNTLYWYLQNLGQGPELLIRYENEEAVDDSQLPKDRFSAERLKGVDSTLKIQPAELGDSAVYLCASSLRGHEQFFGPGTRLTVL.

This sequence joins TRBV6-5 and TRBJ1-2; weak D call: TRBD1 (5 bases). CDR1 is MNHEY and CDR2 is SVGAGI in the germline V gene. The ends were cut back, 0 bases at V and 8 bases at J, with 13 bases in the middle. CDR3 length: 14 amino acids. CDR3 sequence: CASSYSRDPPGYTF. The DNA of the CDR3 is TGTGCCAGCAGTTACTCGAGGGACCCCCCCGGCTACACCTTC.

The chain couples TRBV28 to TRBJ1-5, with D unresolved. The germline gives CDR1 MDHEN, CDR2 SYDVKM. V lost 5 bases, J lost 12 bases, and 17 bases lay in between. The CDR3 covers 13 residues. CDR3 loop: CASSRAMGSLQHF. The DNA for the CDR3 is TGTGCCAGCAGTCGCGCAATGGGCTCGCTCCAGCATTTT.

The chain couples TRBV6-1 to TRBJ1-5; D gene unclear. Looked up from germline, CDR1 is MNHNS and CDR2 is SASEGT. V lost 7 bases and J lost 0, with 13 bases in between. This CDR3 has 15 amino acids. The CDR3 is CASNPGLYSNQPQHF. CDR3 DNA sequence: TGTGCCAGCAATCCGGGCCTCTATAGCAATCAGCCCCAGCATTTT.

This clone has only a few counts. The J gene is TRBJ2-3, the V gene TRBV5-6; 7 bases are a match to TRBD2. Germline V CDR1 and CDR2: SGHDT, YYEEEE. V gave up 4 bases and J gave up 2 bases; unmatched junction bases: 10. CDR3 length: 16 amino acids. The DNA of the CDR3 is TGTGCCAGCAGCCGTACGTCCGGGACTAACACAGATACGCAGTATTTT. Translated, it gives CASSRTSGTNTDTQYF.

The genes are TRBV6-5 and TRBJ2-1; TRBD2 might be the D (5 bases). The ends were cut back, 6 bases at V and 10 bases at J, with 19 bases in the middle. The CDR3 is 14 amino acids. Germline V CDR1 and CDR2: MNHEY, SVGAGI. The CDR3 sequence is CASRPGLANTEQFF. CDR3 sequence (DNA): TGTGCCAGCAGGCCCGGACTCGCCAACACAGAGCAGTTCTTC.

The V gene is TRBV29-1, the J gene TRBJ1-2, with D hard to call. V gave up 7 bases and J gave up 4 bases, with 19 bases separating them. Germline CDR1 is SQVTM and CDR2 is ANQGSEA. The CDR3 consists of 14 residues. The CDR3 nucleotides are TGCAGCGAAGGCCCCCTCGGGTCCAGCTATGGCTACACCTTC. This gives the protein CSEGPLGSSYGYTF.

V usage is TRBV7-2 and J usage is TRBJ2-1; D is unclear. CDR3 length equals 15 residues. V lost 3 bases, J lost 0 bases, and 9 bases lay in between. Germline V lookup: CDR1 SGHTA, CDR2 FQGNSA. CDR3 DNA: TGTGCCAGCAGCTTGGATTACGGCTCCTACAATGAGCAGTTCTTC. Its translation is CASSLDYGSYNEQFF.

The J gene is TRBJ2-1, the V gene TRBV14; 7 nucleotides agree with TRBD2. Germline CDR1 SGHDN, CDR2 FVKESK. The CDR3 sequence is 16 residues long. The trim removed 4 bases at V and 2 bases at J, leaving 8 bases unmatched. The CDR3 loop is CASSPIREGTYNEQFF. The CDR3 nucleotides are TGTGCCAGCAGCCCAATTAGGGAGGGGACCTACAATGAGCAGTTCTTC.

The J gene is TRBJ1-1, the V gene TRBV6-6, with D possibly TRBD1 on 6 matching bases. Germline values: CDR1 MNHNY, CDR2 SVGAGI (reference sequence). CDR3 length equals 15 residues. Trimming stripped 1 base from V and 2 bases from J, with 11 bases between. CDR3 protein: CASSYWETGNTEAFF. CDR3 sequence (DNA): TGTGCCAGCAGTTACTGGGAGACAGGAAACACTGAAGCTTTCTTT.

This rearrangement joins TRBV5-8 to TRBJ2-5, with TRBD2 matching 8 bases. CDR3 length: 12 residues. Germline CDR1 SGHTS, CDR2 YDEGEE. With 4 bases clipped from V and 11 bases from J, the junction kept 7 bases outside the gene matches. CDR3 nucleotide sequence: TGTGCCAGCAGCCCCCGGGGGGGAGAGCAGTACTTC. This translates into CASSPRGGEQYF. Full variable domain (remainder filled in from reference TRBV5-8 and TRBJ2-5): EAGVTQSPTHLIKTRGQQATLRCSPISGHTSVYWYQQALGLGLQFLLWYDEGEERNRGNFPPRFSGRQFPNYSSELNVNALELEDSALYLCASSPRGGEQYFGPGTRLLVL.